The next 27 T cell receptor beta chains were all read from a single sample in a study of blood T cell repertoires in COVID-19 (dated by TCRdb to about 2020). Library method: the immunoSEQ multiplex PCR assay. TCRdb mirrors the immuneACCESS table, restricted to in-frame sequences. Some clones are absent from its copies; in checked studies, under half trace to an unresolved V gene, and the reason for the others is unknown. This sample has approximately 270,000 clones in its table, and roughly 85% of those were observed once. The top ten hold around 4.5% of the sample. Sequenced material: PBMCs or T cells enriched from blood (not recorded which). The receptor source for this set is a woman aged 30 to 39 who had recovered from COVID-19.

As DNA, the CDR3 is TGTGCCAGTAGCACCGGGACAGAGAATTCACCCCTCCACTTT. Encoded protein: CASSTGTENSPLHF. This chain joins TRBV19 and TRBJ1-6, with 7 bases identical to TRBD1. In germline, CDR1 is LNHDA, CDR2 SQIVND (reference sequence). This CDR3 is 14 amino acids long. V was clipped by 6 bases and J by 7 bases; unmatched bases: 6.

The genes are TRBV7-6 and TRBJ2-2; D is perhaps TRBD2 (6 bases). The CDR3 spans 17 residues. Germline-derived CDR1 and CDR2 are SGHVS and FNYEAQ. V lost 5 bases and J lost 4, with 20 bases in between. The CDR3 sequence is CASSPLVGDSFTGELFF. CDR3 DNA sequence: TGTGCCAGCAGCCCCCTCGTCGGGGACTCCTTCACCGGGGAGCTGTTTTTT.

The chain uses TRBV11-2 and TRBJ1-1, with D possibly being TRBD1 (6 bases). Germline CDR1 SGHAT, CDR2 FQNNGV. This CDR3 region has 13 residues. Trimming cost V 10 bases and J 2 bases, with 14 bases left between them. The CDR3 nucleotides read TGTGCCACCAAGAGGGGGATAAACACTGAAGCTTTCTTT. Residues: CATKRGINTEAFF.

The rearrangement links TRBV7-9 to TRBJ1-5; 9 positions match TRBD1. The CDR3 loop spans 15 amino acids. CDR1 is SEHNR and CDR2 is FQNEAQ in the germline V gene (reference sequence). J was trimmed by 2 bases and V by 5 bases; bases with no gene match: 4. As DNA, the CDR3 is TGTGCCAGCAGCAACCGGGACAGGGGCAATCAGCCCCAGCATTTT. Residues: CASSNRDRGNQPQHF.

This chain links TRBV12-3 or TRBV12-4 with TRBJ1-1; TRBD1 matches 8 bases. V gave up 7 bases and J gave up 9 bases; unmatched junction bases: 7. This CDR3 spans 12 amino acids. In DNA, the CDR3 is TGTGCCAGCACTGTGGACAGGGCGAAAGCTTTCTTT. It translates to CASTVDRAKAFF.

At least ten counts were recorded for this clone. The chain uses TRBV5-1 and TRBJ2-2, with 8 bases aligning to TRBD1. The V gene's germline CDR1 is SGHRS and CDR2 YFSETQ. With V trimmed by 2 bases and J by 5 bases, 5 bases remained unmatched. There are 15 residues in the CDR3. The CDR3 DNA reads TGCGCCAGCAGCTTTGGACAGGGTCAGACCGGGGAGCTGTTTTTT. As protein: CASSFGQGQTGELFF. The variable domain in full, completed from reference TRBV5-1 and TRBJ2-2, reads KAGVTQTPRYLIKTRGQQVTLSCSPISGHRSVSWYQQTPGQGLQFLFEYFSETQRNKGNFPGRFSGRQFSNSRSEMNVSTLELGDSALYLCASSFGQGQTGELFFGEGSRLTVL.

The rearrangement joins TRBV6-5 to TRBJ2-3; D gene ambiguous. The V end was cut by 6 bases, the J end by 8 bases, with 9 bases between. The CDR3 extends over 11 amino acids. CDR1 is MNHEY and CDR2 is SVGAGI in the germline V gene. In DNA form, the CDR3 reads TGTGCCAGCAGCGAGTACGCTACGCAGTATTTT. Its protein product is CASSEYATQYF.

The V and J genes are TRBV3-1 (or the pseudogene TRBV3-2) and TRBJ1-1, with a weak D call TRBD1 (6 bases). The CDR3 sequence is 13 residues long. Germline V gene sequence: CDR1 LGHDT, CDR2 YNNKEL (reference sequence). V was cut by 4 bases and J by 5 bases, with 11 bases left in between. Written as DNA, the CDR3 is TGTGCCAGCAGCCCGGGGGGCGCGACTGAAGCTTTCTTT. As protein: CASSPGGATEAFF.

The chain joins TRBV7-9 to TRBJ1-4; a possible D gene is TRBD1 (5 bases). Germline-derived CDR1 and CDR2 are SEHNR and FQNEAQ (reference sequence). The CDR3 is made up of 16 amino acids. Trimming pared 3 bases from V and 0 bases from J, leaving 11 bases between. CDR3 amino acids: CASSFPTGATNEKLFF. CDR3 DNA sequence: TGTGCCAGCAGCTTCCCAACAGGCGCAACTAATGAAAAACTGTTTTTT.

The CDR3: CASTSGTSGRNEQFF. The CDR3 region has the DNA TGTGCCAGCACCTCTGGGACTAGCGGGAGGAATGAGCAGTTCTTC. The rearrangement links TRBV6-5 to TRBJ2-1; 15 bases are a match to TRBD2. Germline lookup yields CDR1 MNHEY and CDR2 SVGAGI. The V and J ends lost 7 bases and 7 bases, in that order; junction bases with no gene match: 5. The CDR3 is 15 residues long.

V usage is TRBV30 and J usage is TRBJ1-1; D possibly corresponds to TRBD1 (5 bases). Germline V CDR1 and CDR2: GTSNPN, SVGIG (reference sequence). Trimming removed 2 bases at V and 11 bases at J, with 9 bases between. This CDR3 has 10 amino acids. CDR3 region: CAWSLGDAFF. CDR3 nucleotides: TGTGCCTGGAGTCTAGGGGATGCTTTCTTT.

This clone was recorded once. This chain links TRBV28 with TRBJ2-1; 11 nucleotides line up with TRBD2. The CDR3 totals 16 residues. The J segment lost 1 base and the V segment lost 3 bases, leaving 2 bases of the junction unmatched. Germline V gene sequence: CDR1 MDHEN, CDR2 SYDVKM. CDR3 residues: CASSLTSGASYNEQFF. The CDR3 region has the DNA TGTGCCAGCAGTTTGACTAGCGGGGCTTCCTACAATGAGCAGTTCTTC.

The genes are TRBV29-1 and TRBJ2-7; D gene ambiguous. The V gene lost 5 bases and the J gene lost 7 bases, with 9 bases spanning the gap. This CDR3 contains 10 residues. The germline V gene has CDR1 SQVTM and CDR2 ANQGSEA. The CDR3 here is CSVRGREQYF. CDR3 coding DNA: TGCAGCGTTCGAGGCCGTGAGCAGTACTTC.

CDR3 in amino acids: CASSFVQGRYEQYF. DNA for the CDR3: TGTGCCAGCAGCTTCGTTCAGGGTCGCTACGAGCAGTACTTC. The chain has TRBV5-6 and TRBJ2-7, with D tentatively TRBD1 (5 bases). CDR1 is SGHDT and CDR2 is YYEEEE in the germline V gene. V was clipped by 2 bases and J by 3 bases, with 12 bases between them. The CDR3 is 14 amino acids.

This rearrangement joins TRBV6-5 to TRBJ1-6; D uncertain. The V gene's germline CDR1 is MNHEY and CDR2 SVGAGI. V was trimmed by 4 bases and J by 11 bases, leaving 12 bases between them. The CDR3 has 13 amino acids. CDR3: CASSLARETPLHF. The CDR3, as DNA: TGTGCCAGCAGTTTGGCTAGGGAGACACCCCTCCACTTT.

The CDR3 spells CASSLRGGELFF. Written as DNA, the CDR3 is TGTGCCAGTAGTTTAAGGGGCGGGGAGCTGTTTTTT. The chain carries TRBV19 and TRBJ2-2; TRBD1 is a possible D gene (5 bases). Trimming took 5 bases from V and 7 from J, leaving 8 bases between them. The CDR3 runs to 12 residues. The germline V gene has CDR1 LNHDA and CDR2 SQIVND (reference sequence).

The genes are TRBV7-9 and TRBJ2-3; D gene uncertain. V dropped 5 bases and J dropped 2 bases, with 11 bases sitting between them. CDR3 length equals 14 residues. CDR1 and CDR2 (germline): SEHNR, FQNEAQ (reference sequence). CDR3 nucleotide sequence: TGTGCCAGCAGCCTAGATGCGAACACAGATACGCAGTATTTT. Its protein product is CASSLDANTDTQYF.

The rearrangement uses TRBV15 and TRBJ2-2; D is uncertain. V lost 1 base, J lost 7 bases, and 4 bases lay in between. This CDR3 comprises 12 residues. Germline CDR1 and CDR2: LNHNV and YYDKDF (reference sequence). Here the CDR3 reads CATSRAGGELFF. The CDR3 DNA reads TGTGCCACCAGCAGAGCGGGCGGGGAGCTGTTTTTT.

This chain links TRBV13 with TRBJ1-2, with TRBD1 matching 12 bases. CDR3 length: 16 residues. V gave up 2 bases and J gave up 7 bases; unmatched junction bases: 8. Germline CDR1 reads PRHDT; CDR2 reads FYEKMQ (reference sequence). CDR3 nucleotides: TGTGCCAGCAGCTTATTACAGGGACAGGGGGCTTCTGGCTACACCTTC. Its protein product is CASSLLQGQGASGYTF. The whole variable domain, remainder taken from reference TRBV13 and TRBJ1-2, is AAGVIQSPRHLIKEKRETATLKCYPIPRHDTVYWYQQGPGQDPQFLISFYEKMQSDKGSIPDRFSAQQFSDYHSELNMSSLELGDSALYFCASSLLQGQGASGYTFGSGTRLTVV.

Only a few counts were recorded for this clone. The chain has TRBV5-1 and TRBJ2-7; perhaps TRBD1 as D (5 bases). V lost 0 bases and J lost 4, with 11 bases in between. Germline V lookup: CDR1 SGHRS, CDR2 YFSETQ. The CDR3 runs 14 residues. The CDR3 sequence: CASSLGAGLYEQYF. The CDR3 DNA follows: TGCGCCAGCAGCTTGGGCGCAGGGCTATACGAGCAGTACTTC.

The chain combines TRBV10-3 with TRBJ2-3; 9 bases map to TRBD2. Looked up from germline, CDR1 is ENHRY and CDR2 is SYGVKD. The CDR3 has 13 residues. With V trimmed by 10 bases and J by 2 bases, 4 bases remained unmatched. The CDR3 nucleotides read TGTGCCAGTTCTAGCGGGGACACAGATACGCAGTATTTT. It yields the protein CASSSGDTDTQYF.

V gene TRBV11-2 combines with J gene TRBJ1-2, with 7 bases aligning to TRBD1. V shed 4 bases and J 2 bases; nucleotides not matched to a gene: 7. Germline CDR1 and CDR2: SGHAT and FQNNGV. The CDR3 sequence is 15 residues long. The CDR3: CASSSLTGQNYGYTF. CDR3 coding DNA: TGTGCCAGCAGCTCCCTAACGGGACAGAACTATGGCTACACCTTC.

The rearrangement links TRBV7-2 to TRBJ2-7; 9 bases match TRBD2. Germline CDR1 SGHTA, CDR2 FQGNSA. The CDR3 spans 15 residues. The V and J ends lost 5 bases and 3 bases, in that order; junction bases with no gene match: 8. The chain's CDR3 is CASSLGLARSYEQYF. CDR3 DNA: TGTGCCAGCAGCCTCGGACTAGCGAGAAGCTACGAGCAGTACTTC.

The chain links TRBV6-2 or TRBV6-3 to TRBJ2-7, with 8 nucleotides matching TRBD2. J lost 3 bases, V lost 0 bases, and 16 bases had no gene match. The CDR3 sequence is 19 residues long. The germline V gene has CDR1 MNHEY and CDR2 SVGEGT. CDR3 coding DNA: TGTGCCAGCAGTTACTCTGCGGGGGGCCCATCTAAATCCTTCTACGAGCAGTACTTC. Translating gives CASSYSAGGPSKSFYEQYF.

The chain couples TRBV12-1 to TRBJ2-2; the table's D gene call, TRBD2, was not cross checked with the DNA. TRBV12-1 is described as a pseudogene. This CDR3 is 15 amino acids long. CDR3 protein: CASSFRRGNTGELFF. DNA for the CDR3: TGTGCCAGCAGCTTTAGGAGGGGCAACACCGGGGAGCTGTTTTTT.

This clone turned up a few times. The CDR3 DNA reads TGTGCCTGGGGTCCAGGGACTAGCGGGATGAGCGAGCAGTACTTC. It is translated as CAWGPGTSGMSEQYF. The chain has TRBV30 and TRBJ2-7; 13 bases line up with TRBD2. The CDR3 contains 15 residues. Germline-derived CDR1 and CDR2 are GTSNPN and SVGIG (reference sequence). Trimming took 5 bases from V and 6 from J; bases not matched to a gene: 10.

The V gene is TRBV18, the J gene TRBJ1-1; D may be TRBD1 (5 bases). The length of the CDR3 is 13 residues. Germline CDR1 KGHSH, CDR2 LQKENI. Trimming shortened V by 6 bases and J by 4 bases, and 12 bases separated the two germline ends. CDR3 sequence (DNA): TGTGCCAGCTCCTACGCGGGGGGCACTGAAGCTTTCTTT. Protein: CASSYAGGTEAFF.